This T cell receptor beta chain stems from a study of blood T cell repertoires in COVID-19. At the level of the study: Material from acute and convalescent COVID-19 was sourced from the United States, Italy and Spain.

Clones were sequenced by immunoSEQ multiplex PCR, and TCRdb holds only the in-frame ones, with some missing. The sample lists over 45,000 clones, about 77% occurring once. The germline CDR1 and CDR2 sequences are SGHNT and YYREEE (reference sequence). Trimming took 0 bases from V and 3 from J; bases not matched to a gene: 3. The CDR3 sequence is 15 residues long. Specimen: peripheral blood. The clonotype was recovered from a human donor with active or convalescent COVID-19. The donor label of this sample is uncertain. The V and J genes are TRBV5-4 and TRBJ1-2; 9 nucleotides line up with TRBD1. The chain's CDR3 is CASSLGTGVDYGYTF. The CDR3 DNA sequence: TGTGCCAGCAGCTTGGGGACAGGGGTCGACTATGGCTACACCTTC.